What follows is one TCR beta chain and its context. The specificity of this receptor is unknown. Base quality data are lacking; no much larger clone is found one base away. This specimen comes from a study of blood T cell repertoires in COVID-19 (dated by TCRdb to 2018 to 2021). Broadly, across the study: Samples covering the acute and convalescent phases of COVID-19 were provided by collaborators in the United States, Italy and Spain. The material from the prospective study consisted of cDNA or gDNA derived from T cells, B-cell-depleted T cells, or PBMCs. Subjects who had been exposed to COVID-19, were actively infected with it, or had recovered from it provided the deeply sampled blood TCRbeta repertoires that made up the dataset. The repertoires were made available in a free public database intended to serve as a resource for research on the immune response to SARS-CoV-2. The samples were drawn from two sources: the first 160 participants of the ongoing ImmuneRACE study, and 950 to 1,500 subjects contributed by 6 global collaborators. Nearly every sample came with metadata listing a de-identified subject ID, COVID-19 status, age in years and sex. Where HLA class I and class II types were available, the types were taken from metadata supplied by the sample provider, not from assay-based typing. Study-level results and caveats: How much clinical and demographic metadata was included differed by source and by participant, and the metadata was provided uncurated.

TCRbeta CDR3 regions were amplified from genomic DNA by means of the immunoSEQ Assay, a bias-controlled multiplex PCR. As for how the authors treated the data: Within the assay, amplification of reference gene primers was used to estimate how many nucleated cells each sample contained. Sequence reads were collapsed and filtered to measure the absolute abundance of every unique TCRbeta CDR3 rearrangement. For each sample, productive Simpson clonality was calculated by taking the square root of Simpson's diversity index across productive rearrangements. TCRdb took this table from immuneACCESS and kept in-frame rearrangements with V and J called. Such tables lack part of the clones; where checked against another copy, unresolved V genes explain under half of the gap, and the rest is unexplained. D and trimming come from the DNA, and the V and J calls and clone size come from that table. This sample comprises under 400,000 clones, about nine tenths of them detected only once. 1.6% of the sample is taken by the ten largest.

One collaborating source in Seattle enrolled patients while the patients were actively infected and followed the patients over time throughout the course of disease. The collaborating institutions used their own protocols to collect whole blood in K2EDTA tubes. For TCRbeta analysis, collaborators shipped samples as frozen whole blood, isolated PBMCs, or DNA extracted from either of those sample types. From the cysteine up to the phenylalanine, the CDR3 has a length of 16 residues. Only the CDR3 DNA is retained, 48 bases long and in frame from the first base. The germline V gene encodes CDR1 LGHNA and CDR2 YSLEER. The V and J ends are trimmed by 0 bases and 5 bases, leaving 15 bases between them.

Sequencing was done on a sample of peripheral blood. The sequence was collected from a woman in her twenties or thirties with COVID-19, enrolled during active disease. The V and J genes are TRBV4-3 and TRBJ2-3, with TRBD2 perhaps the D gene, on 7 matching bases. The nucleotide sequence reads TGCGCCAGCAGCCAAGAGGGTGGGGGGGGCGTAGATACGCAGTATTTT. Its translation is CASSQEGGGGVDTQYF.